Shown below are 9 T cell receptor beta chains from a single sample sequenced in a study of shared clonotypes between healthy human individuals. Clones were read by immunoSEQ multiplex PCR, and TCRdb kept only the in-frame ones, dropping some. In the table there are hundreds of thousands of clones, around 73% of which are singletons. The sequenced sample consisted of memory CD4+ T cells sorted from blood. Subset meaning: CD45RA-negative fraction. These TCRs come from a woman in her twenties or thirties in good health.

The CDR3 nucleotides read TGTGCCAGCAGCTCCGTGGGTAGGGCCAGCTACGAGCAGTACTTC. Residues: CASSSVGRASYEQYF. J is TRBJ2-7 and V is TRBV7-9; D is uncertain. Trimming took 4 bases from V and 3 from J, leaving 16 bases between them. The CDR3 covers 15 residues. Per the germline V gene, CDR1 is SEHNR and CDR2 is FQNEAQ (reference sequence).

Here the CDR3 DNA reads TGTGCCAGCAGCCCAGGGACAGGTCGTAGCAATCAGCCCCAGCATTTT. Residues: CASSPGTGRSNQPQHF. The chain uses TRBV5-8 and TRBJ1-5, with 8 nucleotides matching TRBD1. Germline CDR1 SGHTS, CDR2 YDEGEE. CDR3 size: 16 residues. V shed 4 bases, J shed 0 bases, and the junction held 6 bases outside the gene matches.

The CDR3 loop is CASSLPRGQGRANTGELFF. CDR3 bases: TGTGCCAGCTCCCTACCCCGTGGACAGGGAAGAGCGAACACCGGGGAGCTGTTTTTT. The J gene is TRBJ2-2, the V gene TRBV18; TRBD1 matches at 8 bases. Looked up from germline, CDR1 is KGHSH and CDR2 is LQKENI. The CDR3 contains 19 residues. V lost 6 bases, J lost 0 bases, and 15 bases stayed unmatched.

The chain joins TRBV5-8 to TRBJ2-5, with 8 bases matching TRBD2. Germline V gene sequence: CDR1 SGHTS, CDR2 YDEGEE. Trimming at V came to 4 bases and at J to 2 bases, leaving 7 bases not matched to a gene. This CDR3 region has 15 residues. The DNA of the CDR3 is TGTGCCAGCAGCCAAGGGACTAGGGGACAAGAGACCCAGTACTTC. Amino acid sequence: CASSQGTRGQETQYF.

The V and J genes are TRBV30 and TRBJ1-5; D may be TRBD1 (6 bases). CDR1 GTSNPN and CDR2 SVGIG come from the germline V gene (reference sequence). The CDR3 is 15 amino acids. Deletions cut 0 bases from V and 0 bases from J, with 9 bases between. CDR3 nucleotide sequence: TGTGCCTGGAGTGTACAAGGGGGTAGCAATCAGCCCCAGCATTTT. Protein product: CAWSVQGGSNQPQHF.

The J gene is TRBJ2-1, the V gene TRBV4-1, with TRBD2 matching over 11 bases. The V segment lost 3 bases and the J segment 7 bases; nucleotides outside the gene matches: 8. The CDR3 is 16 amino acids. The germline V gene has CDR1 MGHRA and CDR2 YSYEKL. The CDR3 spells CASSHSSGRAYNEQFF. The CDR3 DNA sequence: TGCGCCAGCAGCCACAGTAGCGGGAGGGCGTATAATGAGCAGTTCTTC.

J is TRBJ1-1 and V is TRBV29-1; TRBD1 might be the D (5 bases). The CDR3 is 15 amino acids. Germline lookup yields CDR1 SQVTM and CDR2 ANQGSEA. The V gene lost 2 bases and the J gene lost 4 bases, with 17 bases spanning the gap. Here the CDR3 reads CSVEWGLGGVTEAFF. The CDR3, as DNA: TGCAGCGTTGAATGGGGCTTAGGAGGGGTCACTGAAGCTTTCTTT.

The CDR3 DNA is TGTGCCAGCAGTCCGATCGCACTAGCGAGTGAGCAGTTCTTC. It is translated as CASSPIALASEQFF. The chain has TRBV28 and TRBJ2-1; 7 nucleotides match TRBD2. The germline V gene encodes CDR1 MDHEN and CDR2 SYDVKM. V gave up 5 bases and J gave up 9 bases; unmatched junction bases: 10. The length of the CDR3 is 14 residues.

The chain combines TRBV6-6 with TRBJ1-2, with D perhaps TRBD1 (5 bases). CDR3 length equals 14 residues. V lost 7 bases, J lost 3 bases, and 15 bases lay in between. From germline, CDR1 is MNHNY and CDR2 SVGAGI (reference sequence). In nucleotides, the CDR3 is TGTGCCAGCACGCCTCAGGGTTCAGACTATGGCTACACCTTC. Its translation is CASTPQGSDYGYTF.